The 4 T cell receptor beta chains presented below share a single source sample, sequenced in a study of T cells after yellow fever vaccination (dated by TCRdb to between 2017 and 2020). The treatment or condition label corresponds to: live attenuated yellow fever vaccine strain. The library was built by means of 5' RACE. TCRdb names Illumina NovaSeq 6000 as the instrument used. TCRdb applied fastp at Q25 and MiXCR to the public reads, then kept only in-frame beta chains. Records with the same CDR3 protein are collapsed into one entry carrying the most frequent genes and DNA. This sample lists 250,000 to 300,000 distinct CDR3 sequences; 5.2% were detected once. The top ten clones comprise under 3.5% of the sample. The sequenced sample was CD4+ T cells sorted from PBMCs, obtained on the day of the yellow fever booster vaccination. These receptors were collected from a man aged 18-30 years who received the YFV17D yellow fever vaccine.

This clonotype was found many times. This rearrangement joins TRBV29-1 to TRBJ2-1, with D perhaps matching TRBD1 (5 bases). V was clipped by 6 bases and J by 8 bases, with 11 bases between them. Germline V gives CDR1 SQVTM, CDR2 ANQGSEA. The CDR3 is made up of 11 amino acids. Here the CDR3 DNA reads TGCAGCGTCAGGTTAGGGGATGAGCAGTTCTTC. Translation gives CSVRLGDEQFF.

J is TRBJ2-1 and V is TRBV10-3; D uncertain. The ends were cut back, 0 bases at V and 10 bases at J, with 7 bases in the middle. The CDR3 is 12 residues long. CDR1 ENHRY and CDR2 SYGVKD come from the germline V gene. The chain's CDR3 is CAISESRREQFF. CDR3 DNA: TGTGCCATCAGTGAGTCGAGAAGGGAGCAGTTCTTC.

The chain is built from TRBV10-3 and TRBJ1-1; D is uncertain. Germline V lookup: CDR1 ENHRY, CDR2 SYGVKD. Trimming shortened V by 10 bases and J by 0 bases, and 9 bases separated the two germline ends. The CDR3 consists of 12 residues. The CDR3 is CATSHVNTEAFF. The CDR3 DNA is TGTGCCACCTCTCATGTGAACACTGAAGCTTTCTTT.

This clonotype was observed many times. This rearrangement joins TRBV4-1 to TRBJ2-7; 7 positions match TRBD2. This CDR3 contains 15 residues. The germline V gene encodes CDR1 MGHRA and CDR2 YSYEKL. Trimming removed 4 bases from V and 2 bases from J; junction bases left unmatched: 8. CDR3 nucleotide sequence: TGCGCCAGCAGCCTTCGATCGGGGGGAACCTACGAGCAGTACTTC. Its protein is CASSLRSGGTYEQYF.